This is a list of T cell receptor beta chains from one sample in a study of response to subunit inactivated influenza vaccine. MiXCR, applied by TCRdb to the RT-PCR reads, yields one record per CDR3 protein. This table has fewer than 750,000 distinct CDR3 sequences, about 15% appearing once. The specimen was PBMCs from blood, collected 11 to 12 days after vaccination. These receptors were obtained from a man over 45 who received an inactivated influenza vaccine. The CDR3 runs from the conserved cysteine through the conserved F or W. The order of the fields is D gene, V gene, J gene, clone size, CDR3 protein, CDR3 DNA. The D gene is left open where the match is weak. Rows give clone size only sometimes, using once, few, many, or a class for an expanded clone.

NA	TRBV7-9	TRBJ1-2	few	CASVGSNYGYTF	TGTGCCAGCGTGGGGTCAAACTATGGCTACACCTTC
TRBD1	TRBV28	TRBJ2-4	many	CASSQNPGQAVIQYF	TGTGCCAGCAGCCAAAACCCGGGACAGGCCGTCATTCAGTACTTC
NA	TRBV12-3/TRBV12-4	TRBJ1-3	NA	CASSLVNSGNTIYF	TGTGCCAGCAGTTTAGTCAACTCTGGAAACACCATATATTTT
TRBD1	TRBV29-1	TRBJ1-5	few	CSVATGTGKQPQHF	TGCAGCGTAGCTACCGGGACAGGGAAACAGCCCCAGCATTTT
NA	TRBV15	TRBJ2-2	few	CATSSHREFGELFF	TGTGCCACCAGCAGCCACAGGGAATTCGGGGAGCTGTTTTTT
TRBD1	TRBV10-3	TRBJ2-3	few	CAIRDRASDTQYF	TGTGCCATCCGGGACAGGGCGTCCGATACGCAGTATTTT
TRBD1	TRBV20-1	TRBJ1-1	few	CSAPRGQGRNEAFF	TGCAGTGCCCCCCGAGGACAGGGGAGGAATGAAGCTTTCTTT
TRBD1	TRBV13	TRBJ2-3	NA	CASSLSGQLTDTQYF	TGTGCCAGCAGCTTATCGGGACAGCTAACAGATACGCAGTATTTT
TRBD1	TRBV7-9	TRBJ1-1	NA	CASSLSDRVTEAFF	TGTGCCAGCAGCTTATCAGACAGGGTAACTGAAGCTTTCTTT
NA	TRBV12-3/TRBV12-4	TRBJ2-1	NA	CASSSSGTYPNEQFF	TGTGCCAGCAGTTCCTCCGGGACGTACCCCAATGAGCAGTTCTTC
NA	TRBV29-1	TRBJ2-3	NA	CSVVAADTQYF	TGCAGCGTTGTCGCAGCAGATACGCAGTATTTT
TRBD2	TRBV7-9	TRBJ2-3	many	CASSTPGTSSTDTQYF	TGTGCCAGCAGCACGCCCGGGACTAGCAGCACAGATACGCAGTATTTT
NA	TRBV28	TRBJ1-2	NA	CASSRGGRANYGYTF	TGTGCCAGCTCCCGGGGAGGGAGAGCTAACTATGGCTACACCTTC
NA	TRBV7-9	TRBJ2-7	few	CASSLAQASEQYF	TGTGCCAGCAGCTTAGCACAGGCGAGCGAGCAGTACTTC
TRBD1	TRBV27	TRBJ2-7	few	CASSLLVSGGPYEQYF	TGTGCCAGCAGTTTACTTGTGTCAGGGGGCCCCTACGAGCAGTACTTC
TRBD2	TRBV5-1	TRBJ2-3	few	CASSLRASGQAYSTDTQYF	TGCGCCAGCAGCTTGCGGGCTAGCGGCCAAGCGTATAGCACAGATACGCAGTATTTT
TRBD1	TRBV20-1	TRBJ2-7	few	CSARGTGRSEQYF	TGCAGTGCTAGAGGGACAGGGCGAAGCGAGCAGTACTTC
TRBD1	TRBV20-1	TRBJ2-1	NA	CSAREPGTGSYNEQFF	TGCAGTGCTAGAGAGCCGGGGACAGGGAGCTACAATGAGCAGTTCTTC
NA	TRBV9	TRBJ2-3	NA	CASSARASSYTDTQYF	TGTGCCAGCAGCGCCCGCGCTAGCAGCTACACAGATACGCAGTATTTT
NA	TRBV11-1	TRBJ2-1	NA	CASSLRAALLGDEQFF	TGTGCCAGCAGCTTACGAGCGGCCCTTTTAGGGGATGAGCAGTTCTTC
TRBD2	TRBV7-9	TRBJ2-7	NA	CASSPGKGTSGYEQYF	TGTGCCAGCAGCCCTGGCAAAGGGACTAGCGGCTACGAGCAGTACTTC
TRBD2	TRBV20-1	TRBJ2-3	many	CSARGATSGRTDPQYF	TGCAGTGCTAGAGGGGCGACTAGCGGACGCACAGATCCGCAGTATTTT
TRBD2	TRBV6-2/TRBV6-3	TRBJ2-3	NA	CASSPGTRPPDTQYF	TGTGCCAGCAGCCCCGGGACTAGACCTCCAGATACGCAGTATTTT
TRBD1	TRBV7-2	TRBJ1-2	NA	CASSPGGSRGDGYTF	TGTGCCAGCAGCCCAGGGGGGAGCAGGGGCGACGGCTACACCTTC
NA	TRBV10-3	TRBJ1-3	NA	CATHPTESDTIYF	TGTGCCACCCACCCGACAGAGAGCGACACCATATATTTT
TRBD2	TRBV11-2	TRBJ2-7	few	CASSLGTSVFYEQYF	TGTGCCAGCAGCTTAGGAACTAGCGTATTCTACGAGCAGTACTTC
NA	TRBV7-2	TRBJ2-3	NA	CASSFREKVDTQYF	TGTGCCAGCAGCTTCCGGGAGAAGGTAGATACGCAGTATTTT
TRBD2	TRBV4-1	TRBJ2-3	NA	CASSQGKAGATDTQYF	TGCGCCAGCAGCCAAGGGAAAGCGGGAGCCACAGATACGCAGTATTTT
TRBD1	TRBV12-3/TRBV12-4	TRBJ1-5	NA	CASSLSRTAQGTQHF	TGTGCCAGCAGTTTATCTAGGACGGCACAGGGGACCCAGCATTTT
NA	TRBV9	TRBJ2-3	few	CASSVNPGDTQYF	TGTGCCAGCAGCGTTAATCCGGGAGATACGCAGTATTTT
NA	TRBV29-1	TRBJ2-3	NA	CSVEAGLSTDTQYF	TGCAGCGTTGAAGCGGGACTTAGCACAGATACGCAGTATTTT
TRBD1	TRBV24-1	TRBJ1-4	few	CATRGTARNEKLFF	TGTGCCACCAGAGGGACAGCAAGAAATGAAAAACTGTTTTTT
TRBD1	TRBV29-1	TRBJ2-4	NA	CSAVTGLDIQYF	TGCAGCGCTGTGACAGGGTTGGACATTCAGTACTTC
NA	TRBV10-3	TRBJ2-3	NA	CAISELDRKSTDTQYF	TGTGCCATCAGTGAGTTAGACAGAAAAAGCACAGATACGCAGTATTTT
TRBD1	TRBV11-2	TRBJ1-4	few	CASSTGTVEKLFF	TGTGCCAGCAGCACCGGGACAGTTGAAAAACTGTTTTTT
NA	TRBV7-9	TRBJ1-5	NA	CASSSGIQYSNQPQHF	TGTGCCAGCAGCTCAGGGATACAGTATAGCAATCAGCCCCAGCATTTT
NA	TRBV5-6	TRBJ2-7	NA	CASSLAQGREQYF	TGTGCCAGCAGCTTGGCTCAGGGAAGGGAGCAGTACTTC
TRBD2	TRBV7-9	TRBJ2-5	NA	CASSLVTSGRETQYF	TGTGCCAGCAGCTTAGTGACTAGCGGAAGAGAGACCCAGTACTTC
NA	TRBV12-3/TRBV12-4	TRBJ2-7	many	CASSSSPGLVEQYF	TGTGCCAGCAGTTCCTCCCCGGGGTTAGTTGAGCAGTACTTC
NA	TRBV7-7	TRBJ2-1	NA	CASSPGGVAEQFF	TGTGCCAGCAGTCCGGGCGGGGTAGCGGAGCAGTTCTTC
NA	TRBV6-5	TRBJ1-1	NA	CASSPIGTEAFF	TGTGCCAGCAGCCCCATAGGAACTGAAGCTTTCTTT
TRBD2	TRBV10-3	TRBJ2-5	few	CATSSGSETQYF	TGTGCCACTTCTAGCGGGAGTGAGACCCAGTACTTC